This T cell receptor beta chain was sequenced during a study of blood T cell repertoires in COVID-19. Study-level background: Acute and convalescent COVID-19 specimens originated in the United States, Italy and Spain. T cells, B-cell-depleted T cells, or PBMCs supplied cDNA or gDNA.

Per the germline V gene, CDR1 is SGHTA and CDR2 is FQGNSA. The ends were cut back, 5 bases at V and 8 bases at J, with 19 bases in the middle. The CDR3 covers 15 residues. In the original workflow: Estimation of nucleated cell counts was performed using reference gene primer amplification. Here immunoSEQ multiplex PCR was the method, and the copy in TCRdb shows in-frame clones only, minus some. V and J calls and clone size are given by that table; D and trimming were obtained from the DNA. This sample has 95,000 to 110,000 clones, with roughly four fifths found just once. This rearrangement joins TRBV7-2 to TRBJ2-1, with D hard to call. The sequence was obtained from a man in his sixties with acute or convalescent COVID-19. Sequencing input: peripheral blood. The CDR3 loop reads CASSLQLGAFDEQFF. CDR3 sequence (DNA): TGTGCCAGCAGCCTCCAGCTGGGCGCCTTCGATGAGCAGTTCTTC.